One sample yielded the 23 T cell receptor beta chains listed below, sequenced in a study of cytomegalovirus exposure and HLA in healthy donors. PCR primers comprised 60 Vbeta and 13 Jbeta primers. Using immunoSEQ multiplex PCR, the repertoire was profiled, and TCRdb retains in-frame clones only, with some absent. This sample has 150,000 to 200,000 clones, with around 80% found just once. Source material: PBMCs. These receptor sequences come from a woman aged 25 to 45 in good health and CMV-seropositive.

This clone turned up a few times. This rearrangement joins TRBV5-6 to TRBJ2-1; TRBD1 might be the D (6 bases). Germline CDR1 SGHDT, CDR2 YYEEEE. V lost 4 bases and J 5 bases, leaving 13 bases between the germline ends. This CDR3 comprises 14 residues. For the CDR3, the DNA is TGTGCCAGCAGCCCCTCGGACAGAAACAATGAGCAGTTCTTC. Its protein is CASSPSDRNNEQFF.

CDR3 coding DNA: TGTGCCAGCTCACCATGGGGCTCACGATCCGAGCAGTACTTC. This gives the protein CASSPWGSRSEQYF. This rearrangement joins TRBV18 to TRBJ2-7; a possible D gene is TRBD1 (5 bases). The CDR3 contains 14 residues. The V end was cut by 2 bases, the J end by 6 bases, with 14 bases between. CDR1 is KGHSH, CDR2 LQKENI, per germline.

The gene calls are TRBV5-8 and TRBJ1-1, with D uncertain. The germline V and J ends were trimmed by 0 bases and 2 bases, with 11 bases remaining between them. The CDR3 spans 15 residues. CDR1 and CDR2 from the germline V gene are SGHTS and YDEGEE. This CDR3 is CASSLVYSLNTEAFF. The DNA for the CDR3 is TGTGCCAGCAGCTTGGTTTACAGCTTAAACACTGAAGCTTTCTTT.

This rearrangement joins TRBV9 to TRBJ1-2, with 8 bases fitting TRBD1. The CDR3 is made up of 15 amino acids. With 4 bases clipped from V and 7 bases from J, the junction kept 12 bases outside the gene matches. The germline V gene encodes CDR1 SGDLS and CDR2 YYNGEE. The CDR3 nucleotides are TGTGCCAGCAGCTCCCTCGGACAGGGTCCAACTGGCTACACCTTC. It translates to CASSSLGQGPTGYTF.

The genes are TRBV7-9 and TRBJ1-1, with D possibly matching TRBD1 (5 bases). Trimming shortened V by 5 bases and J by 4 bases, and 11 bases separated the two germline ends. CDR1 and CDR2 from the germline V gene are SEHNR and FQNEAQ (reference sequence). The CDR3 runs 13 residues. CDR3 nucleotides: TGTGCCAGCAGCCCGGGGGGGGTCACTGAAGCTTTCTTT. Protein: CASSPGGVTEAFF.

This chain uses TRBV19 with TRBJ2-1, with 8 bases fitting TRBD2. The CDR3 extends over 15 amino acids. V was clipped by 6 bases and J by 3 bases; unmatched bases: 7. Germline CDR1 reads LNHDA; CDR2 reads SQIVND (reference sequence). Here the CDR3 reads CASSPTSGSYNEQFF. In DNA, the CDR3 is TGTGCCAGTAGCCCCACTAGCGGTAGCTACAATGAGCAGTTCTTC.

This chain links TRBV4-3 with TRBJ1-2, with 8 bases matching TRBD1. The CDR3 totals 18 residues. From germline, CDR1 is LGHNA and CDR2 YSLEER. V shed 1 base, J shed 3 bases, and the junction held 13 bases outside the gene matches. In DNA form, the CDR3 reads TGCGCCAGCAGCCAAGTTCGCGCAGGGGGCGCGGGGGACTATGGCTACACCTTC. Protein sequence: CASSQVRAGGAGDYGYTF.

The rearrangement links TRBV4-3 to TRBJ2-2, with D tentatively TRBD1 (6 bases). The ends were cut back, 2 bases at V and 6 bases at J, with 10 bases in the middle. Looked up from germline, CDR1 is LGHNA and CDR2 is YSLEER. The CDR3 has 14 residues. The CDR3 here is CASSQSQGSGELFF. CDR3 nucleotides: TGCGCCAGCAGCCAATCCCAGGGGTCCGGGGAGCTGTTTTTT.

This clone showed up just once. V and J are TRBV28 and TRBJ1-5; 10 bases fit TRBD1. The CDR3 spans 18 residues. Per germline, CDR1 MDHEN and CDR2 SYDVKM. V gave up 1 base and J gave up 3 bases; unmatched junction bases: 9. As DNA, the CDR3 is TGTGCCAGCAGTTTATACCTCCCCGGGACAGGGGACAATCAGCCCCAGCATTTT. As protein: CASSLYLPGTGDNQPQHF.

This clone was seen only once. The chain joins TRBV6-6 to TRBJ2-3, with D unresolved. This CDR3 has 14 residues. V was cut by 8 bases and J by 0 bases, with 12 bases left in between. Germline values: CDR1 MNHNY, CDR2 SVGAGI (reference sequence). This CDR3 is CASQFTVSTDTQYF. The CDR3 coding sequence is TGTGCCAGCCAGTTCACAGTGAGCACAGATACGCAGTATTTT.

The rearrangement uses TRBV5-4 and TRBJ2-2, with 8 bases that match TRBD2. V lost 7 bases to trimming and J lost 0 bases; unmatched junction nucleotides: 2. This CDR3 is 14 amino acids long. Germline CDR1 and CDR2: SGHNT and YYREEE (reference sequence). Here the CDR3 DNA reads TGTGCCAGCGAGCGGGGGCCGAACACCGGGGAGCTGTTTTTT. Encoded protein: CASERGPNTGELFF.

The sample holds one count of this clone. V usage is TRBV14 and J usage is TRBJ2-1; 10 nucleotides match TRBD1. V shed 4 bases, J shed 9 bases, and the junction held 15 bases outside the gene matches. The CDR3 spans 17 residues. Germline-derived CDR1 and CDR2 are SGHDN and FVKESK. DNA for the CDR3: TGTGCCAGCAGCCCTCATTTTGGGACAGGGGTGATTAGTGAGCAGTTCTTC. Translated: CASSPHFGTGVISEQFF.

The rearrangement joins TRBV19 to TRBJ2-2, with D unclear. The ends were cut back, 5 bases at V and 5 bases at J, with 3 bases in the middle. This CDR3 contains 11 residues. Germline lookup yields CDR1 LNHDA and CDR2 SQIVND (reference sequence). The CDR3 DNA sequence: TGTGCCAGTAGTCAGACCGGGGAGCTGTTTTTT. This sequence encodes CASSQTGELFF.

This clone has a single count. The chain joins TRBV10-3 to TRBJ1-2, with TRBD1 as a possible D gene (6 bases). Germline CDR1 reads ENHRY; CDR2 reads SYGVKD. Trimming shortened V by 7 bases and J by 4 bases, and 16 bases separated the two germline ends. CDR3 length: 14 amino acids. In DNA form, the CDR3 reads TGTGCCATCACCAGCCGAGGGGACACCTATGGCTACACCTTC. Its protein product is CAITSRGDTYGYTF.

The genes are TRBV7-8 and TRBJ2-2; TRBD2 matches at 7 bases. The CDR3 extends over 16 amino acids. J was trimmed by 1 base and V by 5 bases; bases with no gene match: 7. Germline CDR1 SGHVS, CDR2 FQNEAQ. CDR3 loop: CASSGRAGLNTGELFF. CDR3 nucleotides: TGTGCCAGCAGCGGGAGGGCGGGGTTGAACACCGGGGAGCTGTTTTTT.

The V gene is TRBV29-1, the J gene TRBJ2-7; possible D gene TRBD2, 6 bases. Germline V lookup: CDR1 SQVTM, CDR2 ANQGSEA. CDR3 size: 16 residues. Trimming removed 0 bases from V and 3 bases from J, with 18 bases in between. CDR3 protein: CSVEDTGPGLSYEQYF. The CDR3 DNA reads TGCAGCGTTGAAGATACAGGCCCGGGACTTAGCTACGAGCAGTACTTC.

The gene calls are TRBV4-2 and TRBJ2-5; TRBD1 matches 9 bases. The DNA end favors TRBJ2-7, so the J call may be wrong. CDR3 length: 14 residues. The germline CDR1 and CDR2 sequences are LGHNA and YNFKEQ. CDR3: CASSQDRGRYEQYF. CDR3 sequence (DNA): TGTGCCAGCAGCCAGGACAGGGGACGCTACGAGCAGTACTTC.

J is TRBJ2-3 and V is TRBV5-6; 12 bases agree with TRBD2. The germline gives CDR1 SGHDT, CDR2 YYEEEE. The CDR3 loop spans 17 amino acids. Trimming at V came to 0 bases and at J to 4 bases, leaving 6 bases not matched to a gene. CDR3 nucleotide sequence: TGTGCCAGCAGCTTGGCGGCTAGCGGGGGGGTTGCAGATACGCAGTATTTT. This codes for CASSLAASGGVADTQYF.

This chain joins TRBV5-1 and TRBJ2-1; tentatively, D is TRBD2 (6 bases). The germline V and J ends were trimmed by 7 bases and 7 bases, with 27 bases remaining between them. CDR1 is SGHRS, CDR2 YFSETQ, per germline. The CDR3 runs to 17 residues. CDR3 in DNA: TGCGCCAGCCTGGCGTTGCCAGTGGGCGGGATATCGAATGAGCAGTTCTTC. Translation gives CASLALPVGGISNEQFF.

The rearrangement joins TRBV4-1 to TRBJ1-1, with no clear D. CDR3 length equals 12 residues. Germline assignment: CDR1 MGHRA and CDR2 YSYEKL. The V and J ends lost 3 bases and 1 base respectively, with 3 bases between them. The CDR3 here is CASSHKNTEAFF. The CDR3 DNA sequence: TGCGCCAGCAGCCACAAGAACACTGAAGCTTTCTTT.

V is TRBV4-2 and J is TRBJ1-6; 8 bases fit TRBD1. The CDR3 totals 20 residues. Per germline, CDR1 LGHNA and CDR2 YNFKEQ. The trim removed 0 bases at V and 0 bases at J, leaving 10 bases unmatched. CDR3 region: CASSQDSNRGSSSYNSPLHF. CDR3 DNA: TGTGCCAGCAGCCAAGATTCGAACAGGGGGTCGAGCTCCTATAATTCACCCCTCCACTTT.

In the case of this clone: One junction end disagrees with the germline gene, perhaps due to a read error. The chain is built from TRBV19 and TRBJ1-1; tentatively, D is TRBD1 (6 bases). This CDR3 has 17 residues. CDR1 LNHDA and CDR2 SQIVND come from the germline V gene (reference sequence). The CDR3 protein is CDSSIFRQGPLNTEAFF. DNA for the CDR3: TGTGACAGTAGTATTTTCCGGCAGGGGCCCTTGAACACTGAAGCTTTCTTT.

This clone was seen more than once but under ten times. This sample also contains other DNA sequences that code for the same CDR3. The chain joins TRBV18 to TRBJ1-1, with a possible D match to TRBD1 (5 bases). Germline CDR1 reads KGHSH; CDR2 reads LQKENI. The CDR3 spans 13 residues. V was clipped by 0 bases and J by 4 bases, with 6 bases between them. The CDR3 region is CASSPPGGTEAFF. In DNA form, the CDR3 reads TGTGCCAGCTCACCACCGGGGGGCACTGAAGCTTTCTTT.